This is a list of T cell receptor beta chains from one sample in a study of blood T cell repertoires in COVID-19. Method: immunoSEQ multiplex PCR; TCRdb's copy keeps in-frame clones and lacks some. The data hold 250,000 to 300,000 clones, with around 84% observed a single time. The sequencing input was PBMCs or T cells enriched from blood (not recorded which). The source of these receptors is a man aged 35 to 55 who had been exposed to COVID-19. Both conserved end residues are trimmed from each CDR3.

v_call	j_call	cdr3_aa
TRBV11-2	TRBJ2-3	ASSLEPQRTQY
TRBV12-3/TRBV12-4	TRBJ2-7	ATSSGVEEQY
TRBV14	TRBJ2-5	ASSQLTSAARD
TRBV5-1	TRBJ2-7	ASSSSKRYEQY
TRBV11-2	TRBJ1-4	ASSQTGALNREEKLF
TRBV10-1	TRBJ2-5	ASSESGSQETQY
TRBV7-3	TRBJ1-2	ASSLHGGRNYGYT
TRBV7-9	TRBJ2-7	ASSQQGVGEQY
TRBV12-3/TRBV12-4	TRBJ2-4	ASSLGENIQY
TRBV9	TRBJ2-3	ASRATSTDTQY
TRBV7-9	TRBJ2-7	ASSPSSGGGQY
TRBV4-2	TRBJ2-5	ASSQVSTQETQY
TRBV25-1	TRBJ2-7	ASGPQLAGTDEQY
TRBV19	TRBJ2-2	ASSRDPGRGELF
TRBV7-9	TRBJ2-3	ASSLLGTSTDTQY
TRBV7-9	TRBJ2-1	ASSAGHYNEQF
TRBV19	TRBJ2-6	ASSVQGYSGANVLT
TRBV3-1/TRBV3-2	TRBJ2-1	ASSQIDEQF
TRBV4-1	TRBJ2-3	ASSQGRLRGRGTDTQY
TRBV7-7	TRBJ1-1	ASSPFGQGAGTEAF
TRBV5-6	TRBJ2-5	ASSPAGSSTQY
TRBV27	TRBJ1-1	ASSLNGRGNTEAF
TRBV7-9	TRBJ2-1	ASAPYGLTLNEQF
TRBV5-1	TRBJ1-3	ASSLSTGNTIY
TRBV19	TRBJ2-7	ASSIGGSLVHEQY
TRBV6-5	TRBJ1-4	ASSTEPLVTGKLF
TRBV7-3	TRBJ2-3	ASSRDRVTDTQY
TRBV5-1	TRBJ2-7	ASSQQTSGYEQY
TRBV3-1/TRBV3-2	TRBJ1-2	ASSQDLRDPHGYT
TRBV18	TRBJ1-6	ASSPDRGNSPLH
TRBV7-9	TRBJ1-5	ASSRDHRDQPQH
TRBV3-1/TRBV3-2	TRBJ2-1	ASSRPGLKINEQF
TRBV19	TRBJ1-1	ASSGTVNTEAF
TRBV6-5	TRBJ2-5	ATSSKAGGTETQY
TRBV7-3	TRBJ2-3	ASSLNGGTVKDTQY
TRBV3-1/TRBV3-2	TRBJ1-6	ASSQRGVGAYSPLH
TRBV6-1	TRBJ2-7	ASSEYRGTYEQY
TRBV7-9	TRBJ2-3	ASSLGVFSGRAGTDTQY
TRBV15	TRBJ2-1	ATSGLEETYNEQF
TRBV13	TRBJ2-3	ASSARDRGRTDTQY
TRBV7-9	TRBJ2-7	ASSLVTGGSYEQY
TRBV27	TRBJ2-2	ASGGGATGELF
TRBV2	TRBJ2-1	ASSGGQRDEQF
TRBV4-2	TRBJ2-1	ASSEGASIQSDNEQF
TRBV7-2	TRBJ1-3	ASSLTSFSGNTIY
TRBV7-8	TRBJ2-7	ASSFVDSGTYEQY
TRBV25-1	TRBJ1-1	ASSDSGGYTEAF
TRBV27	TRBJ2-7	ASRAPGQEGAYEQY
TRBV14	TRBJ1-2	ASSPLDREWGYT
TRBV28	TRBJ1-1	ASSGVGEAF
TRBV19	TRBJ1-4	ASNHQGPKLF
TRBV30	TRBJ1-3	AWSQGQANTIY
TRBV11-3	TRBJ2-2	ASSWAGKPGELF
TRBV30	TRBJ2-5	AWNLRAGEETQY
TRBV12-3/TRBV12-4	TRBJ2-1	ASSYNTGGSF
TRBV12-3/TRBV12-4	TRBJ2-1	ASSPIGGEQF
TRBV6-5	TRBJ2-1	ASSYGSNEQF